What follows describes a single T cell receptor (beta chain). This CDR3 has 12 residues. Germline lookup yields CDR1 SEHNR and CDR2 FQNEAQ (reference sequence). V shed 10 bases and J shed 4 bases, with 13 bases lying between them. The entry originates in a study of blood T cell repertoires in COVID-19. As for the study in general: Samples of COVID-19 (acute and convalescent) were obtained from the United States, Italy and Spain. PBMCs, B-cell-depleted T cells, or T cells were the source of the cDNA or gDNA that made up the material.

The authors' processing: Reference gene primers were amplified, and this amplification served to estimate nucleated cell counts. TCRdb's table, derived via immunoSEQ multiplex PCR, lists solely in-frame clones and lacks some. V and J calls and clone size are copied from that table; D and trimming were computed from the DNA. This table has tens of thousands of clones, roughly 84% appearing once. The rearrangement uses TRBV7-9 and TRBJ2-5, with D perhaps TRBD2 (6 bases). Sequencing was performed on peripheral blood. This TCR was sampled from a man aged 45 to 65 with acute or convalescent COVID-19. The CDR3 sequence: CATTGSLETQYF. DNA for the CDR3: TGTGCCACCACCGGGAGTCTAGAGACCCAGTACTTC.